This TCR beta chain was retrieved from a study of control samples from healthy donors and cancer patients. Germline V gene data show CDR1 as SGDLS and CDR2 as YYNGEE. This CDR3 has 20 amino acids. The ends lost 6 bases at V and 10 bases at J; junction bases unmatched: 28. The data were produced by immunoSEQ multiplex PCR, yet TCRdb's version contains in-frame clones alone and is incomplete. The sample contains 90,000 to 140,000 clones, 83% of which appear only once. This clonotype originated in a woman between 50 and 59 years old in good health. Input material: blood. This sequence joins TRBV9 and TRBJ1-6; 7 bases line up with TRBD1. CDR3 residues: CASTPRRAGTEGLEESPLHF. In DNA, the CDR3 is TGTGCCAGCACCCCAAGGAGAGCCGGGACAGAGGGCTTAGAGGAGTCACCCCTCCACTTT.